This T cell receptor beta chain is drawn from a study of identical twins. TCRdb processed the 5' RACE reads anew with MiXCR; each CDR3 protein has one entry. The sample lists some 690,000 distinct CDR3 sequences; around 20% were seen once. With 5 bases removed from V and 4 bases from J, the gap between germline ends came to 5 bases. Germline V gene lookup returns CDR1 DFQATT and CDR2 SNEGSKA (reference sequence). This CDR3 spans 11 amino acids. These data also formed part of another study, on T cells expressing NK-cell markers. According to that study: The authors derived TCR beta repertoires from sorted CD3+CD56+NKG2C+, CD3+CD56+NKG2C- and CD3+CD56-NKG2C+ T cells.

This TCR derives from a woman between 18 and 29 years old in good health. The chain links TRBV20-1 to TRBJ2-2; no clear D gene. The material sequenced was PBMCs. In DNA form, the CDR3 reads TGCAGTGCTCCCCGCACCGGGGAGCTGTTTTTT. It is translated as CSAPRTGELFF.